This TCR beta chain comes out of a study of glioma-infiltrating T cells after dendritic cell vaccination. For the study at large: Patients had newly diagnosed or recurrent glioblastoma and received dendritic cell vaccines.

CDR1 and CDR2 from the germline V gene are KGHSH and LQKENI. V was pared by 2 bases and J by 4 bases, with 13 bases between. This CDR3 spans 15 amino acids. Sequenced by immunoSEQ multiplex PCR; TCRdb stores in-frame clones only, minus some. The sample carries approximately 82,000 clones, about 90% recorded once. This clonotype originated in a human donor with glioblastoma. The source was blood, collected before dendritic cell vaccination. The J gene is TRBJ2-3, the V gene TRBV18; TRBD2 is a possible D gene (6 bases). CDR3 sequence: CASSPFTGVADTQYF. The CDR3 region has the DNA TGTGCCAGCTCACCATTTACGGGGGTGGCAGATACGCAGTATTTT.